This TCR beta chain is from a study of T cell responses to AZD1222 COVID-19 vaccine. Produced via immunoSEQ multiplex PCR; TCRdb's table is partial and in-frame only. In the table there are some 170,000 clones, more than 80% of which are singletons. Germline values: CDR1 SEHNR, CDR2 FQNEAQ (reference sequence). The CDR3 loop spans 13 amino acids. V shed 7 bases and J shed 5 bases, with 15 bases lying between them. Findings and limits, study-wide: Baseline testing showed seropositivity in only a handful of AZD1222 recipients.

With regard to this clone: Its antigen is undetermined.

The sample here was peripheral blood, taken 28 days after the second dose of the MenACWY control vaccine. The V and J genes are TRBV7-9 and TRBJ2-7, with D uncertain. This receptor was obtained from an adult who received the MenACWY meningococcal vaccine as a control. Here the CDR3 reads CASTQAPKDEQYF. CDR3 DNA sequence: TGTGCCAGCACCCAAGCGCCAAAGGACGAGCAGTACTTC.